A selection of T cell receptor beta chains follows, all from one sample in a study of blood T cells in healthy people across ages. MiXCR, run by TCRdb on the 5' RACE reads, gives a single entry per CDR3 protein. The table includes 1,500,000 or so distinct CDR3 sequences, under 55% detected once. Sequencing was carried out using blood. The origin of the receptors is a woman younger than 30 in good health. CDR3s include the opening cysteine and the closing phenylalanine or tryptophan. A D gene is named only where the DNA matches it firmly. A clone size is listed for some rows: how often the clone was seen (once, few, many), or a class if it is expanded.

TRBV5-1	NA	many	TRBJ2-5	TGCGCCAGCAGCTTGAGGCCGGGCCAAGAGACCCAGTACTTC	CASSLRPGQETQYF
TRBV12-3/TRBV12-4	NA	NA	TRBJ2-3	TGTGCCAGCAGTGTAGTGGTAGACGGAGATACGCAGTATTTT	CASSVVVDGDTQYF
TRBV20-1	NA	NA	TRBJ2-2	TGCAGTGCTGGTAGGCGGTCGCACACCGGGGAGCTGTTTTTT	CSAGRRSHTGELFF
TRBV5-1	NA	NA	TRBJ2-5	TGCGCCAGCAGCTTGGCACAAACTGAGACCCAGTACTTC	CASSLAQTETQYF
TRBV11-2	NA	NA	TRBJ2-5	TGTGCCAGCAGCCCCGGGGAGTGGCAAGGGGAGGCCCAGTACTTC	CASSPGEWQGEAQYF
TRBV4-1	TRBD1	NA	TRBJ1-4	TGCGCCAGCAGCCATCTTACAGGGGGCCAGGGTGAAAAACTGTTTTTT	CASSHLTGGQGEKLFF
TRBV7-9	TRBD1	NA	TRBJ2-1	TGTGCCAGCAGTCGGGACAGGGGGGCGGATTACAATGAGCAGTTCTTC	CASSRDRGADYNEQFF
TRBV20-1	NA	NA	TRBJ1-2	TGCAGTGCTAGAGATGCGAGCGCTAACTATGGCTACACCTTC	CSARDASANYGYTF
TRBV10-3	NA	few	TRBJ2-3	TGTGCCATCAGTGACCGGGGCGAGAACACAGATACGCAGTATTTT	CAISDRGENTDTQYF
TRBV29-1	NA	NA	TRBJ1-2	TGCAGCGTCGAACTGACGGGGAGGAAAAATGGCTACACCTTC	CSVELTGRKNGYTF
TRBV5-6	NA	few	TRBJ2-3	TGTGCCAGCAGCTCTTTGGGAGGCGACTCAGATACGCAGTATTTT	CASSSLGGDSDTQYF
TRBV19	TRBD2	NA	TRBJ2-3	TGTGCCAGTAGAATGAGAGCGGGAGTCGGAGATACGCAGTATTTT	CASRMRAGVGDTQYF
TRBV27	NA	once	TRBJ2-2	TGTGCCAGCAGTTCCCTCCTACAGACCGGGGAGCTGTTTTTT	CASSSLLQTGELFF
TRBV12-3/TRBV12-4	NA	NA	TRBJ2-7	TGTGCCAGCAGTTTTGAGACGGGGAGCTCCTACGAGCAGTACTTC	CASSFETGSSYEQYF
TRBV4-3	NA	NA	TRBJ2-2	TGCGCCAGCAGCCAAGTTGGCGGGACGACGAACACCGGGGAGCTGTTTTTT	CASSQVGGTTNTGELFF
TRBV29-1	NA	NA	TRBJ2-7	TGCAGCGTTGAGCCTGGTGAGCAGTACTTC	CSVEPGEQYF
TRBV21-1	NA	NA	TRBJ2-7	TGTGCCAGCAGCAAGGACAGGGGAGATGACGAGCAGTACTTC	CASSKDRGDDEQYF